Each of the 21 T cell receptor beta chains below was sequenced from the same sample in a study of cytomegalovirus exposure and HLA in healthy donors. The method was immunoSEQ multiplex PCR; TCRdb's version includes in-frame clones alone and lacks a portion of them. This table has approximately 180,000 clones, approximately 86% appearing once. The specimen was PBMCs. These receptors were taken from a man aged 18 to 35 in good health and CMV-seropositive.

CDR3 nucleotides: TGTGCCAGCAGCGGCCGTGGGGTGACGGGAAGGAATGAGCAGTTCTTC. This sequence encodes CASSGRGVTGRNEQFF. The V gene is TRBV7-2, the J gene TRBJ2-1; tentative D call: TRBD2 (5 bases). V was trimmed by 5 bases and J by 7 bases, leaving 21 bases between them. This CDR3 has 16 amino acids. CDR1 and CDR2 (germline): SGHTA, FQGNSA. The entire variable domain, with the rest obtained from reference TRBV7-2 and TRBJ2-1, is as follows: GAGVSQSPSNKVTEKGKDVELRCDPISGHTALYWYRQSLGQGLEFLIYFQGNSAPDKSGLPSDRFSAERTGGSVSTLTIQRTQQEDSAVYLCASSGRGVTGRNEQFFGPGTRLTVL.

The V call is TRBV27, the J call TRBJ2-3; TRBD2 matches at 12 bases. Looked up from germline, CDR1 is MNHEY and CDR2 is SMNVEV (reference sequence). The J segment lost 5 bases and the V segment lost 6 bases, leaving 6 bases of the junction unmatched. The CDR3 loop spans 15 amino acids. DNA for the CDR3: TGTGCCAGCAGCGGACTAGCGGGGTCCTTAGATACGCAGTATTTT. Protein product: CASSGLAGSLDTQYF.

The CDR3 sequence: CASSQDTLAGTLYEQYF. The CDR3 DNA is TGCGCCAGCAGCCAAGATACACTAGCGGGAACCCTTTACGAGCAGTACTTC. The rearrangement links TRBV4-1 to TRBJ2-7; 10 bases map to TRBD2. V gave up 0 bases and J gave up 4 bases; unmatched junction bases: 9. Germline V lookup: CDR1 MGHRA, CDR2 YSYEKL. The CDR3 is 17 residues long.

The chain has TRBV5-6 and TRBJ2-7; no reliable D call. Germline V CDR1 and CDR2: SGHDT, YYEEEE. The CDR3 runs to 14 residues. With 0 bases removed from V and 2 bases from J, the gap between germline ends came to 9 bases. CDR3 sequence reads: CASSLGGQTYEQYF. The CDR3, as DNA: TGTGCCAGCAGCTTGGGTGGCCAGACCTACGAGCAGTACTTC.

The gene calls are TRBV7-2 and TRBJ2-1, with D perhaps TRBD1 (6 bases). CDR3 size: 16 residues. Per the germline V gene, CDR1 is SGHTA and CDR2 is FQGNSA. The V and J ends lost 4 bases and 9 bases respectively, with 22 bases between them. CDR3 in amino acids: CASSSGTKTGRGEQFF. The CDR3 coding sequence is TGTGCCAGCAGCTCTGGGACAAAAACAGGACGGGGTGAGCAGTTCTTC.

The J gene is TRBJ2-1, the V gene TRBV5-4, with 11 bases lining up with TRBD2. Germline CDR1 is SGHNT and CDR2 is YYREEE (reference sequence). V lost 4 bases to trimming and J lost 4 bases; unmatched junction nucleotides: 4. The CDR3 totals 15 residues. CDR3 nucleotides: TGTGCCAGCAGCCGAGGGACTAGCGGATACAATGAGCAGTTCTTC. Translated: CASSRGTSGYNEQFF.

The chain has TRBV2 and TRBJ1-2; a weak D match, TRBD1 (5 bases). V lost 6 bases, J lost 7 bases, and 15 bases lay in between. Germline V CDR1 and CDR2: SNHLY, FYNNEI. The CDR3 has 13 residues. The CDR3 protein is CASSVGTRGGYTF. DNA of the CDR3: TGTGCCAGCAGCGTTGGGACGCGGGGTGGCTACACCTTC. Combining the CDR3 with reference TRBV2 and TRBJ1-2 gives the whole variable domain EPEVTQTPSHQVTQMGQEVILRCVPISNHLYFYWYRQILGQKVEFLVSFYNNEISEKSEIFDDQFSVERPDGSNFTLKIRSTKLEDSAMYFCASSVGTRGGYTFGSGTRLTVV.

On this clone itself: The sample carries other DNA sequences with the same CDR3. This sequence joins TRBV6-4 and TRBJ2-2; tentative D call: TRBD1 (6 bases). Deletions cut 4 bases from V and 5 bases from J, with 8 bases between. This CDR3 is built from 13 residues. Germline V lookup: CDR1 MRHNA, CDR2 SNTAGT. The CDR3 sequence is CASSAGDTGELFF. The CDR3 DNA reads TGTGCCAGCAGTGCAGGGGATACCGGGGAGCTGTTTTTT.

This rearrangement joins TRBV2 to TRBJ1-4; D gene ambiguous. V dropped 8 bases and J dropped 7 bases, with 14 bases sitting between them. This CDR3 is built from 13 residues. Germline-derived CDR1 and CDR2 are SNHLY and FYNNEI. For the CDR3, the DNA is TGTGCCAGCCACAGCGCGCGGGGTGAAAAACTGTTTTTT. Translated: CASHSARGEKLFF.

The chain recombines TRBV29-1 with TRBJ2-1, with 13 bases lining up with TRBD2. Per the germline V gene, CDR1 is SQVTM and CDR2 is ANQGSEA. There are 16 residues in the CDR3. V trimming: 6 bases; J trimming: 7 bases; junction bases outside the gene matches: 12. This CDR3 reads CSVSGLAGEFWNEQFF. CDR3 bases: TGCAGCGTCTCCGGACTAGCGGGAGAGTTCTGGAATGAGCAGTTCTTC.

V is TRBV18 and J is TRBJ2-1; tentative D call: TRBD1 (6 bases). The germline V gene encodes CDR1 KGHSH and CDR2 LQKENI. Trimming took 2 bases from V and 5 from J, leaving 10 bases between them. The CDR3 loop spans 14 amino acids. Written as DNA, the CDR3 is TGTGCCAGCTCACCAAGGGGGTCCCACAATGAGCAGTTCTTC. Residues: CASSPRGSHNEQFF. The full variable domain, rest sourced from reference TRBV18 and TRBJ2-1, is NAGVMQNPRHLVRRRGQEARLRCSPMKGHSHVYWYRQLPEEGLKFMVYLQKENIIDESGMPKERFSAEFPKEGPSILRIQQVVRGDSAAYFCASSPRGSHNEQFFGPGTRLTVL.

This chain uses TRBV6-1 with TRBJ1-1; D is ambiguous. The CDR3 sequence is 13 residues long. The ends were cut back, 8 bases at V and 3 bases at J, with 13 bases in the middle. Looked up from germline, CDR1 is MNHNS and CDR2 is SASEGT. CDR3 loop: CASGVVDDTEAFF. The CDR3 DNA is TGTGCCAGCGGAGTAGTAGACGACACTGAAGCTTTCTTT.

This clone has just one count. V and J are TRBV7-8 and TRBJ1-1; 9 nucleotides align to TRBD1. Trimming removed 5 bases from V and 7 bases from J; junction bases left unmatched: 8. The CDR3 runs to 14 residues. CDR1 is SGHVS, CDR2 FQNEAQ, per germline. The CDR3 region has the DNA TGTGCCAGCAGCACCCACAGGGGGCGGGGTGAAGCTTTCTTT. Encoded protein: CASSTHRGRGEAFF.

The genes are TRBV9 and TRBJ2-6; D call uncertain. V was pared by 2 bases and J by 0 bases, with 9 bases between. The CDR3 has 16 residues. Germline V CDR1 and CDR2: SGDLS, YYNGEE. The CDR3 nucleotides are TGTGCCAGCAGCGTGGGCGCCGGCTCTGGGGCCAACGTCCTGACTTTC. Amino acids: CASSVGAGSGANVLTF.

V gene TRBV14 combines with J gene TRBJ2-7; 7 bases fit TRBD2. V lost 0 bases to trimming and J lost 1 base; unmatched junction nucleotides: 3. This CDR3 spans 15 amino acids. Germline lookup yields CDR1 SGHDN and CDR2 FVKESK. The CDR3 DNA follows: TGTGCCAGCAGCCAAGAGACTAGCCCTTCCTACGAGCAGTACTTC. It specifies CASSQETSPSYEQYF.

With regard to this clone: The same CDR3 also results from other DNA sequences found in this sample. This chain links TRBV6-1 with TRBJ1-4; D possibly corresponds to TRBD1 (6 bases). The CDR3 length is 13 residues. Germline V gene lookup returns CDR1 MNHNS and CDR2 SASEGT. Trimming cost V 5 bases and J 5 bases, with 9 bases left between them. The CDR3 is CASSSRGNEKLFF. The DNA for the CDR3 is TGTGCCAGCAGTAGCAGGGGAAATGAAAAACTGTTTTTT.

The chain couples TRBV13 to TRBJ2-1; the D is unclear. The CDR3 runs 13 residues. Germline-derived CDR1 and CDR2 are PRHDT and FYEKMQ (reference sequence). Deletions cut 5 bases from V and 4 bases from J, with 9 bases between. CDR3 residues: CASSPASYNEQFF. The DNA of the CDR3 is TGTGCCAGCAGCCCCGCGTCATACAATGAGCAGTTCTTC.

The CDR3 is CATSSGQGAVNEQFF. For the CDR3, the DNA is TGTGCCACCAGCAGTGGTCAGGGGGCGGTAAATGAGCAGTTCTTC. The rearrangement joins TRBV15 to TRBJ2-1; 8 nucleotides align to TRBD1. The germline V gene has CDR1 LNHNV and CDR2 YYDKDF (reference sequence). V was clipped by 3 bases and J by 7 bases; unmatched bases: 8. This CDR3 has 15 amino acids. Full variable domain (missing parts from reference TRBV15 and TRBJ2-1): DAMVIQNPRYQVTQFGKPVTLSCSQTLNHNVMYWYQQKSSQAPKLLFHYYDKDFNNEADTPDNFQSRRPNTSFCFLDIRSPGLGDTAMYLCATSSGQGAVNEQFFGPGTRLTVL.

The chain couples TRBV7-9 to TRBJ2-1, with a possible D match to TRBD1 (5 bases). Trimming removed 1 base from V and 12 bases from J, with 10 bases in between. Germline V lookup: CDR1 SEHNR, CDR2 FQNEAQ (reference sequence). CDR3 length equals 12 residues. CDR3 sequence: CASSLVGPRQFF. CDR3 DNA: TGTGCCAGCAGCTTAGTGGGGCCCCGGCAGTTCTTC.

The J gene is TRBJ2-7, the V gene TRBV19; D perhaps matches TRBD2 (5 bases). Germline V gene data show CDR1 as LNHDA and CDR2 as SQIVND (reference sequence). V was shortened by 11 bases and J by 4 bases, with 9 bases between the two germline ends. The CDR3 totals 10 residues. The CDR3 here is CAYPGYEQYF. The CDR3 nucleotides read TGTGCCTACCCGGGGTACGAGCAGTACTTC.

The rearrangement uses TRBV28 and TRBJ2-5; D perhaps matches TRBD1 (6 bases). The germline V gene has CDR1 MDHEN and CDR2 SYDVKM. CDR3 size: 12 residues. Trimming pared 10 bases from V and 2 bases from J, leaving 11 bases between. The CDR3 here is CATPDRQETQYF. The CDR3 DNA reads TGTGCCACTCCCGACAGGCAAGAGACCCAGTACTTC.